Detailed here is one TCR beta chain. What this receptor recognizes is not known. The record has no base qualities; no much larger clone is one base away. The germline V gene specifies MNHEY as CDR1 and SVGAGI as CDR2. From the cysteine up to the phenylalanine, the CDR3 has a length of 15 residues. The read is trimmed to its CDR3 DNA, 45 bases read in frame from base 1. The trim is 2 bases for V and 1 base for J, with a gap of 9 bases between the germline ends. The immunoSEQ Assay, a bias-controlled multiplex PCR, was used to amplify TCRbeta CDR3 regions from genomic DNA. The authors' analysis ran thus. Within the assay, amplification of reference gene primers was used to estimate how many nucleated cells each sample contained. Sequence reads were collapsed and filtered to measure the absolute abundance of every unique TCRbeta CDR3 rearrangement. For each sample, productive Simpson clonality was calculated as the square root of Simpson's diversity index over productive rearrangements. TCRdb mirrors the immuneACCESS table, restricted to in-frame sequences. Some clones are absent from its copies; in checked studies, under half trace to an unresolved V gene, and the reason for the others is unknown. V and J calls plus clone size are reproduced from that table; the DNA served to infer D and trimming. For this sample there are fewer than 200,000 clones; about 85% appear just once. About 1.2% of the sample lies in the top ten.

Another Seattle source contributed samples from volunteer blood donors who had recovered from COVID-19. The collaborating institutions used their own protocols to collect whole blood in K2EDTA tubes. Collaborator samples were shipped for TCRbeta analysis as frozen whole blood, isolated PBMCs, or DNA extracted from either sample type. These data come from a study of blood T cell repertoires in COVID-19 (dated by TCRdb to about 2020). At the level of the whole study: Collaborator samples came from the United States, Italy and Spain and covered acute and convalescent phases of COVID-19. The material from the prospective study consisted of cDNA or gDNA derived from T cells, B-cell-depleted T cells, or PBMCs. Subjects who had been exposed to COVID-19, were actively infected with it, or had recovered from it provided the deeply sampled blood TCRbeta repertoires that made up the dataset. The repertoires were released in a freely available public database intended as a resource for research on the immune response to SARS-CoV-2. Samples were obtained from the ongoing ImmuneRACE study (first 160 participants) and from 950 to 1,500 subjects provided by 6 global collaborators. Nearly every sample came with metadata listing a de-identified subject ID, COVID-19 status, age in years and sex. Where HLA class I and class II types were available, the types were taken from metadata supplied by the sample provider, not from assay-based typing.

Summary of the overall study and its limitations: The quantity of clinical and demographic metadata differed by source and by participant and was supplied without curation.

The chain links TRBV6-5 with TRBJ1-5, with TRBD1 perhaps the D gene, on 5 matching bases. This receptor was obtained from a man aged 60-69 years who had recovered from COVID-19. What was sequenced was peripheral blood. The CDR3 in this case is CASSYAGHSNQPQHF. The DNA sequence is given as TGTGCCAGCAGTTACGCAGGACACAGCAATCAGCCCCAGCATTTT.